The 21 T cell receptor beta chains below come from one sample, sequenced in a study of long-term antiretroviral therapy in people with HIV. At the survey level, the v3.0 immunoSEQ assay was run. TCRdb keeps only in-frame clones here, not all; method: immunoSEQ multiplex PCR. Of around 34,000 clones in the sample, 60% to 75% were seen once. Sequences were derived from unsorted PBMCs, sampled 3 years after starting antiretroviral therapy. Source of these receptors: a man in his fifties with HIV.

The chain couples TRBV27 to TRBJ2-7, with TRBD1 identical over 9 bases. The CDR3 has 14 amino acids. After removal of 6 bases from V and 0 bases from J, the junction contained 3 bases not matched to a gene. Germline CDR1 and CDR2: MNHEY and SMNVEV (reference sequence). The CDR3 loop is CASRGTGSSYEQYF. The DNA for the CDR3 is TGTGCCAGCAGGGGGACAGGGAGCTCCTACGAGCAGTACTTC.

The chain is built from TRBV5-1 and TRBJ2-7; D unclear. Between the trimmed V and J ends, which lost 0 bases and 2 bases, there was a span of 6 bases. The CDR3 is 13 amino acids. The germline V gene has CDR1 SGHRS and CDR2 YFSETQ. The CDR3 loop reads CASSLGVAYEQYF. The CDR3 coding sequence is TGCGCCAGCAGCTTGGGTGTGGCCTACGAGCAGTACTTC.

This clone occurred a few times. The gene calls are TRBV5-1 and TRBJ2-3; tentative D call: TRBD1 (6 bases). Germline V gene data show CDR1 as SGHRS and CDR2 as YFSETQ. The length of the CDR3 is 15 residues. V shed 4 bases and J shed 2 bases, with 14 bases lying between them. The CDR3 DNA sequence: TGCGCCAGCAGCCCTAGGACAGTCATCACAGATACGCAGTATTTT. Translating it yields CASSPRTVITDTQYF.

The table lists this clone with a few counts. This chain uses TRBV27 with TRBJ1-2; the match to TRBD1 covers 7 bases. The CDR3 is made up of 14 amino acids. V lost 5 bases, J lost 7 bases, and 10 bases stayed unmatched. Germline CDR1 and CDR2: MNHEY and SMNVEV (reference sequence). CDR3 region: CASSPRQGRGGYTF. CDR3 DNA: TGTGCCAGCAGTCCCCGACAGGGCAGAGGTGGCTACACCTTC.

The V and J genes are TRBV29-1 and TRBJ1-1; 7 nucleotides align to TRBD1. Losses at the gene ends were 6 bases for V and 11 bases for J; bases not matched to a gene: 12. The CDR3 contains 12 residues. The germline CDR1 and CDR2 sequences are SQVTM and ANQGSEA. CDR3 residues: CSVWDSEQLAFF. The CDR3 DNA sequence: TGCAGCGTCTGGGACAGTGAACAGTTGGCTTTCTTT.

The chain is built from TRBV20-1 and TRBJ2-5, with TRBD2 matching 7 bases. This CDR3 has 11 residues. The J segment lost 5 bases and the V segment lost 3 bases, leaving 0 bases of the junction unmatched. CDR1 and CDR2 from the germline V gene are DFQATT and SNEGSKA (reference sequence). The CDR3 nucleotides are TGCAGTGCTAGGCGGGGGGAGACCCAGTACTTC. Residues: CSARRGETQYF.

This rearrangement joins TRBV5-1 to TRBJ2-2; 10 bases agree with TRBD2. CDR3 length: 17 amino acids. CDR1 is SGHRS, CDR2 YFSETQ, per germline. After removal of 1 base from V and 4 bases from J, the junction contained 7 bases not matched to a gene. This CDR3 reads CASSLTPSGGGTGELFF. DNA of the CDR3: TGCGCCAGCAGCTTGACCCCTAGCGGGGGAGGCACCGGGGAGCTGTTTTTT.

The rearrangement uses TRBV15 and TRBJ1-2, with a weak D call TRBD1 (6 bases). The length of the CDR3 is 15 residues. In germline, CDR1 is LNHNV, CDR2 YYDKDF (reference sequence). V was shortened by 0 bases and J by 7 bases, with 15 bases between the two germline ends. CDR3 nucleotide sequence: TGTGCCACCAGCAGAGAGGGGGCGAGGCTTATTGGCTACACCTTC. It codes for CATSREGARLIGYTF.

V gene TRBV27 combines with J gene TRBJ2-2, with D possibly called TRBD1 or TRBD2 (5 bases each). Germline loops: CDR1 MNHEY, CDR2 SMNVEV (reference sequence). Trimming removed 5 bases from V and 9 bases from J, with 22 bases in between. This CDR3 comprises 16 residues. CDR3 nucleotide sequence: TGTGCCAGCAGTCCGCCCGGGACGACAAGTATCCGGGAGCTGTTTTTT. Encoded protein: CASSPPGTTSIRELFF.

The V call is TRBV9, the J call TRBJ1-6, with 8 bases identical to TRBD1. Germline V gives CDR1 SGDLS, CDR2 YYNGEE. The CDR3 has 15 residues. J gave up 6 bases and V 2 bases, and 4 bases lay outside the gene matches. CDR3 amino acids: CASSVGQGLNSPLHF. CDR3 DNA sequence: TGTGCCAGCAGCGTCGGACAGGGTCTTAATTCACCCCTCCACTTT.

V usage is TRBV6-1 and J usage is TRBJ1-2; 11 bases are a match to TRBD1. This CDR3 comprises 15 residues. CDR1 MNHNS and CDR2 SASEGT come from the germline V gene. Trimming took 2 bases from V and 6 from J; bases not matched to a gene: 5. The CDR3 DNA follows: TGTGCCAGCAGTGAATGGGGACAGGGGGTCGATGGCTACACCTTC. It translates to CASSEWGQGVDGYTF.

The rearrangement joins TRBV7-2 to TRBJ1-6; 7 nucleotides agree with TRBD1. The ends lost 1 base at V and 7 bases at J; junction bases unmatched: 10. The CDR3 length is 17 residues. Germline values: CDR1 SGHTA, CDR2 FQGNSA. CDR3: CASSLGPDRRRNSPLHF. CDR3 in DNA: TGTGCCAGCAGCTTAGGGCCGGACAGGAGGCGAAATTCACCCCTCCACTTT.

The chain recombines TRBV19 with TRBJ1-1; 8 bases fit TRBD1. V gave up 7 bases and J gave up 2 bases; unmatched junction bases: 3. The germline CDR1 and CDR2 sequences are LNHDA and SQIVND (reference sequence). The CDR3 length is 13 residues. The CDR3 DNA reads as TGTGCCAGTAACAGGGGGGCTAACACTGAAGCTTTCTTT. It codes for CASNRGANTEAFF. The variable domain in full, with the rest retrieved from reference TRBV19 and TRBJ1-1, is DGGITQSPKYLFRKEGQNVTLSCEQNLNHDAMYWYRQDPGQGLRLIYYSQIVNDFQKGDIAEGYSVSREKKESFPLTVTSAQKNPTAFYLCASNRGANTEAFFGQGTRLTVV.

There are a few counts of this clone. The chain recombines TRBV13 with TRBJ1-6; weak D call: TRBD1 (5 bases). The germline gives CDR1 PRHDT, CDR2 FYEKMQ (reference sequence). The CDR3 is 13 residues long. V was shortened by 5 bases and J by 10 bases, with 12 bases between the two germline ends. CDR3 residues: CASSIRDRSPLHF. CDR3 DNA: TGTGCCAGCAGCATCAGGGATAGGTCACCCCTCCACTTT.

This chain links TRBV7-9 with TRBJ1-1; no definite D call. The CDR3 spans 16 residues. Germline CDR1 reads SEHNR; CDR2 reads FQNEAQ (reference sequence). Trimming left V 7 bases short and J 4 bases short, with 22 bases between. For the CDR3, the DNA is TGTGCCAGCATAAAACCCGGGTTCGGACGCGTCACTGAAGCTTTCTTT. This translates into CASIKPGFGRVTEAFF.

The V gene is TRBV4-2, the J gene TRBJ1-4; D may be TRBD1 (5 bases). Between the trimmed V and J ends, which lost 0 bases and 8 bases, there was a span of 13 bases. The CDR3 loop spans 15 amino acids. Germline CDR1 is LGHNA and CDR2 is YNFKEQ. The CDR3 DNA sequence: TGTGCCAGCAGCCAAGATAATACGTGGGGGGAAAAACTGTTTTTT. Residues: CASSQDNTWGEKLFF.

This clone was detected once. The J gene is TRBJ2-7, the V gene TRBV9; D may correspond to TRBD1 or TRBD2 (5 bases each). Trimming took off 2 bases at V and 3 bases at J, with 12 bases between the two ends. Germline V CDR1 and CDR2: SGDLS, YYNGEE. The CDR3 extends over 14 amino acids. Written as DNA, the CDR3 is TGTGCCAGCAGCGTTTCCGTGGGGGACTACGAGCAGTACTTC. Translated, it gives CASSVSVGDYEQYF.

This clone is a singleton in its sample. V is TRBV27 and J is TRBJ2-7; the D gene is possibly TRBD1 (5 bases). Germline V gene lookup returns CDR1 MNHEY and CDR2 SMNVEV (reference sequence). The V end lost 6 bases, the J end lost 4 bases, and 16 bases lay between the germline ends. The CDR3 loop spans 14 amino acids. The chain's CDR3 is CASSPQGKQYEQYF. In DNA, the CDR3 is TGTGCCAGCAGCCCCCAGGGCAAACAATACGAGCAGTACTTC.

The V call is TRBV5-1, the J call TRBJ2-3, with D perhaps assigned TRBD1 or TRBD2 (6 bases each). This CDR3 has 16 amino acids. The germline CDR1 and CDR2 sequences are SGHRS and YFSETQ. Trimming stripped 5 bases from V and 4 bases from J, with 20 bases between. The CDR3: CASRERGADAPDTQYF. CDR3 in DNA: TGCGCCAGCAGGGAAAGGGGGGCAGACGCACCAGATACGCAGTATTTT. The full variable domain, its missing parts supplied by reference TRBV5-1 and TRBJ2-3, is KAGVTQTPRYLIKTRGQQVTLSCSPISGHRSVSWYQQTPGQGLQFLFEYFSETQRNKGNFPGRFSGRQFSNSRSEMNVSTLELGDSALYLCASRERGADAPDTQYFGPGTRLTVL.

V is TRBV7-9 and J is TRBJ2-7; D is unresolved. The germline CDR1 and CDR2 sequences are SEHNR and FQNEAQ (reference sequence). The CDR3 consists of 14 residues. V shed 1 base and J shed 2 bases, with 9 bases lying between them. CDR3 residues: CASSLVNSPYEQYF. CDR3 nucleotide sequence: TGTGCCAGCAGCTTAGTGAACTCTCCCTACGAGCAGTACTTC.

The chain joins TRBV6-5 to TRBJ1-5; 8 nucleotides match TRBD1. V was pared by 7 bases and J by 6 bases, with 11 bases of the junction left unmatched. Germline assignment: CDR1 MNHEY and CDR2 SVGAGI. The CDR3 sequence is 15 residues long. CDR3 in amino acids: CASTTGQDGSQPQHF. CDR3 nucleotide sequence: TGTGCCAGCACTACGGGACAGGACGGCTCTCAGCCCCAGCATTTT.